The sequence of this T cell receptor (beta chain) was determined in a study of early T cells in non-severe SARS-CoV-2 infection. Across the whole study: From unsorted whole blood, bulk RNA was sequenced, and the chains remained unpaired. Study results and caveats: Matches to VDJdb favored anti-spike CD8 responses and missed private and CD4 specificities.

Regarding this clonotype: The antigen is not known.

Unique molecular identifiers (one per individual cDNA molecule) were attached. MiXCR was run by TCRdb on the 5' RACE reads, yielding one entry per CDR3 protein. The data hold around 37,000 distinct CDR3 sequences, with roughly 9.2% observed a single time. The receptor comes from an adult who was a healthcare worker with PCR-confirmed SARS-CoV-2 infection or an uninfected control (not recorded which). Sequencing input: whole blood.

Here the CDR3 DNA reads TGTGCTAGTGGGACAGGTAACATTCAGTACTTC. Protein: CASGTGNIQYF. This chain links TRBV12-5 with TRBJ2-4; D possibly corresponds to TRBD1 (6 bases). Trimming left V 6 bases short and J 7 bases short, with 7 bases between. The length of the CDR3 is 11 residues. CDR1 is LGHNT and CDR2 is FRNRAP in the germline V gene. Filled out from reference TRBV12-5 and TRBJ2-4, the complete variable domain reads DARVTQTPRHKVTEMGQEVTMRCQPILGHNTVFWYRQTMMQGLELLAYFRNRAPLDDSGMPKDRFSAEMPDATLATLKIQPSEPRDSAVYFCASGTGNIQYFGAGTRLSVL.